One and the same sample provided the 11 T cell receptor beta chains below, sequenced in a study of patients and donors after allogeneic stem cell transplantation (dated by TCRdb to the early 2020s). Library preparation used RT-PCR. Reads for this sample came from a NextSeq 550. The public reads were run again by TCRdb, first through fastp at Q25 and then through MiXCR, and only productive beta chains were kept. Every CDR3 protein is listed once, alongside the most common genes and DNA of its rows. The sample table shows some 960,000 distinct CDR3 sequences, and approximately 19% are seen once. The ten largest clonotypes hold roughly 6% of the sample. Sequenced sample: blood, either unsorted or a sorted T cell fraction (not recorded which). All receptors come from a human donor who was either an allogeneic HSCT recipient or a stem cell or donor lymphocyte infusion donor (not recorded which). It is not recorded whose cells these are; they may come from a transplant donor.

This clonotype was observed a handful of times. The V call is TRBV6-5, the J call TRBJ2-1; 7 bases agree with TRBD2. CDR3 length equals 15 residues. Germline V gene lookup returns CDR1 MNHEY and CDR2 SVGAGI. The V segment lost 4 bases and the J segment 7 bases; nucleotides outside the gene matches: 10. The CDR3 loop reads CASSSYYRGVNEQFF. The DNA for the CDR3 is TGTGCCAGCAGTTCGTACTACCGGGGGGTGAATGAGCAGTTCTTC.

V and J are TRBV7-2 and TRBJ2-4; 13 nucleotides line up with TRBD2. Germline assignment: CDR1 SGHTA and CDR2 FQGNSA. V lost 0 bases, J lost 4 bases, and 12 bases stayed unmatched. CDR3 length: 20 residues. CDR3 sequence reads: CASSLAGLAGAESLKNIQYF. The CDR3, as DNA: TGTGCCAGCAGCTTAGCCGGACTAGCGGGGGCCGAGTCTTTAAAAAACATTCAGTACTTC.

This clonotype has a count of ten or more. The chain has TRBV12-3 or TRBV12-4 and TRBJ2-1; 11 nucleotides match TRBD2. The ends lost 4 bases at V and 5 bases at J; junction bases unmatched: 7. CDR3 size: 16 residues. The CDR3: CASSSPGLAVDNEQFF. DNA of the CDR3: TGTGCCAGCAGTTCCCCGGGACTAGCGGTGGACAATGAGCAGTTCTTC.

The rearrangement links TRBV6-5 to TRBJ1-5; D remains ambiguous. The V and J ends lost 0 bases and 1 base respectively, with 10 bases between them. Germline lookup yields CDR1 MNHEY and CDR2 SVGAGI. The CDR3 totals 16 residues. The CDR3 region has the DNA TGTGCCAGCAGTTACTCGAAACCGAGGAGCAATCAGCCCCAGCATTTT. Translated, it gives CASSYSKPRSNQPQHF.

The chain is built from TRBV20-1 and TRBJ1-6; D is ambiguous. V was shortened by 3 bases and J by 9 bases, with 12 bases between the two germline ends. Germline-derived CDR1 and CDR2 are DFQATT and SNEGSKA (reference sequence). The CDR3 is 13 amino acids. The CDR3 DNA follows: TGCAGTGCTAGGACGGGTTGGATTTCACCCCTCCACTTT. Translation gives CSARTGWISPLHF.

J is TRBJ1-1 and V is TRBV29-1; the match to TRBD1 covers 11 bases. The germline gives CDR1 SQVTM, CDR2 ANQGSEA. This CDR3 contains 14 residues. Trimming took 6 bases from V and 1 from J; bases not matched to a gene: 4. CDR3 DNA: TGCAGCGTCGACGGACAGGGGGCGAACACTGAAGCTTTCTTT. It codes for CSVDGQGANTEAFF.

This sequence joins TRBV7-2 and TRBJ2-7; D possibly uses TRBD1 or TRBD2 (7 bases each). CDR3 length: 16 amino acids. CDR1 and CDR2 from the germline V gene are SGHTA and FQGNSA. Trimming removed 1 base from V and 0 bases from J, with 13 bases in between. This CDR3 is CASSLGARGGSYEQYF. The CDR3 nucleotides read TGTGCCAGCAGCTTAGGGGCCAGGGGGGGCTCCTACGAGCAGTACTTC. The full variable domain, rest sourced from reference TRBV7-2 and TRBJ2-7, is GAGVSQSPSNKVTEKGKDVELRCDPISGHTALYWYRQSLGQGLEFLIYFQGNSAPDKSGLPSDRFSAERTGGSVSTLTIQRTQQEDSAVYLCASSLGARGGSYEQYFGPGTRLTVT.

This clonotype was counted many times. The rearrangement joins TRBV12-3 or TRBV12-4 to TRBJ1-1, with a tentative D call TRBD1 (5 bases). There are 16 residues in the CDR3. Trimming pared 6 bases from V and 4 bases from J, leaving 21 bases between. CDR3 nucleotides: TGTGCCAGCAGAGACCTCGAATGGGGCCGCGTCACTGAAGCTTTCTTT. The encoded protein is CASRDLEWGRVTEAFF.

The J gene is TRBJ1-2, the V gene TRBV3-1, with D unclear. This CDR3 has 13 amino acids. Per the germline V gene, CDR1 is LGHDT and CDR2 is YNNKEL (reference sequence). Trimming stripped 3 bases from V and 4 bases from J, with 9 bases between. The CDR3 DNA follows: TGTGCCAGCAGCCAGGGCGGCCTCTATGGCTACACCTTC. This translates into CASSQGGLYGYTF.

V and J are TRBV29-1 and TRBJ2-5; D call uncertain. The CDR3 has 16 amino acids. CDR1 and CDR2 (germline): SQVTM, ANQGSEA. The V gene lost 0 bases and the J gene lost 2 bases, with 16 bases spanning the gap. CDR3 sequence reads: CSVEELKPKQQETQYF. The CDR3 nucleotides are TGCAGCGTTGAAGAACTCAAACCAAAACAACAAGAGACCCAGTACTTC.

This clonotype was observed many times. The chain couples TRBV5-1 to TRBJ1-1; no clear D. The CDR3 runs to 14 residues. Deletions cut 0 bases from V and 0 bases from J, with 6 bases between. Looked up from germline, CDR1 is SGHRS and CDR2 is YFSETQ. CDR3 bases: TGCGCCAGCAGCTTGGGGCCGATGAACACTGAAGCTTTCTTT. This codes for CASSLGPMNTEAFF.